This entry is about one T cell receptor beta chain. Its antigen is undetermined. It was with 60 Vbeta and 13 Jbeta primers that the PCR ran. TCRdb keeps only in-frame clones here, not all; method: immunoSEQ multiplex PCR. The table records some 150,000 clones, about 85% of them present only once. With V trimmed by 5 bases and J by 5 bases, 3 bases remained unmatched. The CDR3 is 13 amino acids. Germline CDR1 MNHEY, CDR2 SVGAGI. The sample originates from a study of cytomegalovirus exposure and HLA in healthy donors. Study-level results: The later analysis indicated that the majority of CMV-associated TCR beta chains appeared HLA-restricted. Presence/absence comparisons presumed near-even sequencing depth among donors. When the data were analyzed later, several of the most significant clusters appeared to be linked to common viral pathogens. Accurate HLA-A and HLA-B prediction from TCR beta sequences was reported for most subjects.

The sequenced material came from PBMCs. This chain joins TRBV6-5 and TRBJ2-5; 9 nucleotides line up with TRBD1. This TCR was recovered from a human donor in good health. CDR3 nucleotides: TGTGCCAGCAGTCGGGACAGGGTGGAGACCCAGTACTTC. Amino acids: CASSRDRVETQYF.